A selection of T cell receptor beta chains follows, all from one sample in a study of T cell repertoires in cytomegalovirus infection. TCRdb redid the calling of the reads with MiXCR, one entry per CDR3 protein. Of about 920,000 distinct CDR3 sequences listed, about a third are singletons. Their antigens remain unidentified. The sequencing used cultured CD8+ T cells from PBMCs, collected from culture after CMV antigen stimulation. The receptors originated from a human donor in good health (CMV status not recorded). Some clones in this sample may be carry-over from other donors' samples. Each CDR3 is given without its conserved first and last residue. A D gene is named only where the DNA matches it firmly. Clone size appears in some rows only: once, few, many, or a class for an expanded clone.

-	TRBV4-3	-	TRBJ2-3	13	ASSQVKTDTDTQY
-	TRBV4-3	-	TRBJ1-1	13	ASSQYEGRYTEAF
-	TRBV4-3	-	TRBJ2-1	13	ASKPHGGAYNEQF
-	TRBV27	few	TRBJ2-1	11	ASSIFRANEQF
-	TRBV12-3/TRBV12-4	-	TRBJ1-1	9	ASGQDTEAF
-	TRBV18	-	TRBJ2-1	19	ASSPDRANLQVERGGNEQF
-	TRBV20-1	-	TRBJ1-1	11	SANRWMNTEAF
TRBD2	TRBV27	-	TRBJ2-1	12	ASTVTSGYNEQF
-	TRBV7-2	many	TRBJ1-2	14	ASSLPQVTPSYGYT
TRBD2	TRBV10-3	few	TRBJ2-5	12	ASRRGGTGETQY
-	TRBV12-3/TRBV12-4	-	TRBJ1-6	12	ASSGGVYNSPLH
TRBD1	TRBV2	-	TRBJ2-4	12	AVDRGLAKNIQY
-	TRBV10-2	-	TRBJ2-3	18	ASRFPTGERTGGPPDTQY
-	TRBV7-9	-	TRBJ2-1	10	ASSTDRLEPF
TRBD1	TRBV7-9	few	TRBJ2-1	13	ASSDAGTGGSEQF
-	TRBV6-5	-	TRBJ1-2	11	ASSYSTNYGYT
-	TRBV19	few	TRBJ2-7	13	ASSLGGSQGYEQY
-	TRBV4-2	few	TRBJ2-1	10	ASSQEGQEQF
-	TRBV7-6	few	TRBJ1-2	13	ASSLVAGTNYGYT
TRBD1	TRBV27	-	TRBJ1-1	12	ASRPGTGGREAF
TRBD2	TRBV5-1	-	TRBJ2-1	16	ASRDQLAGGSSYNEQF
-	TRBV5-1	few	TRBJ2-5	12	ASSPEGIWETQY
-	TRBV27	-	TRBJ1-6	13	AAAGEPRLNSPLH